Shown below are 27 T cell receptor beta chains from a single sample sequenced in a study of blood T cells in healthy people across ages. It was with a sample-barcoded 5' primer and a J-beta primer mix that a second PCR of roughly 7 to 12 cycles was run. TCRdb re-analysed the 5' RACE reads in MiXCR, keeping a single row per CDR3 protein. Among 790,000 or so distinct CDR3 sequences, roughly three fifths were seen once, and the ten largest hold roughly 25%. The material sequenced was blood. The receptors originated from a man aged 35 to 55 in good health.

This chain joins TRBV12-3 or TRBV12-4 and TRBJ2-1; 7 nucleotides match TRBD2. The CDR3 loop spans 16 amino acids. Trimming removed 7 bases from V and 5 bases from J; junction bases left unmatched: 14. The CDR3 protein is CASTTFLGLGHNEQFF. The CDR3 DNA follows: TGTGCCAGCACCACCTTCCTCGGACTAGGTCACAATGAGCAGTTCTTC.

In its sample, this clonotype was seen a few times. The J gene is TRBJ2-7, the V gene TRBV9, with 11 bases identical to TRBD2. CDR3 length: 16 residues. V gave up 0 bases and J gave up 7 bases; unmatched junction bases: 9. Per germline, CDR1 SGDLS and CDR2 YYNGEE. The CDR3 protein is CASSVAKLAGGDEQYF. Here the CDR3 DNA reads TGTGCCAGCAGCGTAGCAAAGCTAGCGGGAGGAGATGAGCAGTACTTC.

Comments on this clonotype: One junction end does not reproduce the germline sequence, and a read error may be involved. The chain employs TRBV7-8 and TRBJ2-4, with D possibly matching TRBD1 (5 bases). Near its end, the DNA agrees better with TRBJ2-7, so the J call may be wrong. CDR1 and CDR2 from the germline V gene are SGHVS and FQNEAQ. The CDR3 runs to 13 residues. The CDR3 loop is CASGLDRQYEQYF. The CDR3 region has the DNA TGTGCCAGCGGCTTAGATCGACAGTACGAGCAGTACTTC.

The gene calls are TRBV4-3 and TRBJ1-2; D is perhaps TRBD1 (5 bases). CDR3 length: 14 residues. Germline V gene data show CDR1 as LGHNA and CDR2 as YSLEER. The ends were cut back, 5 bases at V and 12 bases at J, with 22 bases in the middle. The CDR3 protein is CASSKNPGGEGHTF. CDR3 nucleotides: TGCGCCAGCAGCAAAAATCCGGGAGGGGAAGGCCACACCTTC.

This clonotype turned up a few times. V usage is TRBV3-1 and J usage is TRBJ1-2; no firm D call. Germline values: CDR1 LGHDT, CDR2 YNNKEL (reference sequence). Trimming removed 1 base from V and 13 bases from J, with 10 bases in between. The CDR3 sequence is 11 residues long. CDR3 nucleotide sequence: TGTGCCAGCAGCCAAGGAGGGTTTGTCACCTTC. Translating gives CASSQGGFVTF. Combining the CDR3 with reference TRBV3-1 and TRBJ1-2 gives the whole variable domain DTAVSQTPKYLVTQMGNDKSIKCEQNLGHDTMYWYKQDSKKFLKIMFSYNNKELIINETVPNRFSPKSPDKAHLNLHINSLELGDSAVYFCASSQGGFVTFGSGTRLTVV.

This clonotype was counted only a few times. The rearrangement uses TRBV5-1 and TRBJ2-7; no definite D call. Germline CDR1 is SGHRS and CDR2 is YFSETQ. The ends were cut back, 0 bases at V and 3 bases at J, with 7 bases in the middle. The CDR3 length is 13 residues. The CDR3: CASSLDVYYEQYF. CDR3 nucleotides: TGCGCCAGCAGCTTGGACGTCTACTACGAGCAGTACTTC.

This rearrangement joins TRBV20-1 to TRBJ1-2; perhaps TRBD1 as D (6 bases). The CDR3 runs 14 residues. CDR1 and CDR2 (germline): DFQATT, SNEGSKA (reference sequence). V lost 0 bases and J 4 bases, leaving 12 bases between the germline ends. The CDR3 loop reads CSARDPAGAYGYTF. CDR3 sequence (DNA): TGCAGTGCTAGAGATCCGGCAGGGGCCTATGGCTACACCTTC.

The gene calls are TRBV5-1 and TRBJ2-7; tentatively, D is TRBD2 (5 bases). V gave up 0 bases and J gave up 10 bases, with 14 bases separating them. The CDR3 consists of 13 residues. In germline, CDR1 is SGHRS, CDR2 YFSETQ. Written as DNA, the CDR3 is TGCGCCAGCAGCTTGGGACTACCGAAGGGCCAGTACTTC. It translates to CASSLGLPKGQYF. The variable domain in full, completed from reference TRBV5-1 and TRBJ2-7, reads KAGVTQTPRYLIKTRGQQVTLSCSPISGHRSVSWYQQTPGQGLQFLFEYFSETQRNKGNFPGRFSGRQFSNSRSEMNVSTLELGDSALYLCASSLGLPKGQYFGPGTRLTVT.

The chain has TRBV7-2 and TRBJ2-5; D not certain. The J call may not be correct, given that the DNA end is closer to TRBJ2-7. CDR1 is SGHTA, CDR2 FQGNSA, per germline. The CDR3 length is 13 residues. The CDR3 spells CASPPRAISEQYF. The CDR3 region has the DNA TGTGCCAGTCCGCCCCGAGCCATCTCCGAGCAGTACTTC.

V and J are TRBV20-1 and TRBJ1-2, with no clear D. Per germline, CDR1 DFQATT and CDR2 SNEGSKA (reference sequence). CDR3 length: 13 residues. Trimming took 6 bases from V and 2 from J, leaving 13 bases between them. This CDR3 is CSAKRRFNYGYTF. In DNA form, the CDR3 reads TGCAGTGCCAAAAGGCGGTTCAACTATGGCTACACCTTC.

The gene calls are TRBV12-3 or TRBV12-4 and TRBJ1-3; a weak D match, TRBD1 (6 bases). There are 14 residues in the CDR3. V was cut by 6 bases and J by 2 bases, with 11 bases left in between. CDR3 loop: CASRGAGAGNTIYF. CDR3 in DNA: TGTGCCAGCAGGGGGGCAGGGGCTGGAAACACCATATATTTT.

Regarding this clonotype: A much larger clonotype is one base distant, so this may be a read error. This chain joins TRBV29-1 and TRBJ2-1, with D tentatively TRBD2 (6 bases). V was pared by 3 bases and J by 10 bases, with 13 bases between. The CDR3 extends over 12 amino acids. From germline, CDR1 is SQVTM and CDR2 ANQGSEA. The CDR3 DNA is TGCAGCGTTGAGGCGGGGTCCTACGAGCAGTTCTTC. As protein: CSVEAGSYEQFF.

The chain joins TRBV7-2 to TRBJ2-7; D unresolved. Germline CDR1 SGHTA, CDR2 FQGNSA. V lost 3 bases to trimming and J lost 0 bases, with 9 bases between them. The length of the CDR3 is 14 residues. This CDR3 is CASSLKGRSYEQYF. CDR3 nucleotide sequence: TGTGCCAGCAGCTTGAAAGGGCGCTCCTACGAGCAGTACTTC.

This chain uses TRBV7-8 with TRBJ2-2, with TRBD1 matching over 9 bases. CDR1 SGHVS and CDR2 FQNEAQ come from the germline V gene. The CDR3 length is 16 residues. With 0 bases clipped from V and 1 base from J, the junction kept 0 bases outside the gene matches. In DNA, the CDR3 is TGTGCCAGCAGCTTAGCGACAGGGGGGAACACCGGGGAGCTGTTTTTT. Its protein is CASSLATGGNTGELFF.

This clonotype was recorded a few times. The chain employs TRBV2 and TRBJ2-7; no firm D call. Trimming took off 8 bases at V and 6 bases at J, with 14 bases between the two ends. The length of the CDR3 is 12 residues. The germline gives CDR1 SNHLY, CDR2 FYNNEI. The CDR3 spells CASSWGRGEQYF. The CDR3 nucleotides read TGTGCCAGCTCTTGGGGTCGAGGCGAGCAGTACTTC.

This sequence joins TRBV5-1 and TRBJ1-1; 8 nucleotides agree with TRBD1. The CDR3 loop spans 16 amino acids. Germline CDR1 and CDR2: SGHRS and YFSETQ. Unmatched junction bases numbered 13, after V lost 4 bases and J lost 5 bases. In DNA form, the CDR3 reads TGCGCCAGCAGCCCGCTGGACAGGGCACAAGGGACTGAAGCTTTCTTT. Translation gives CASSPLDRAQGTEAFF.

J is TRBJ1-4 and V is TRBV14; TRBD1 matches 10 bases. J was trimmed by 7 bases and V by 2 bases; bases with no gene match: 4. The germline gives CDR1 SGHDN, CDR2 FVKESK. The CDR3 sequence is 15 residues long. This CDR3 is CASSQQTGGSEKLFF. The CDR3 DNA follows: TGTGCCAGCAGCCAACAGACAGGGGGCTCTGAAAAACTGTTTTTT.

The chain employs TRBV28 and TRBJ2-5; perhaps D is TRBD1 or TRBD2 (5 bases each). The ends were cut back, 3 bases at V and 9 bases at J, with 23 bases in the middle. The CDR3 contains 16 residues. Per germline, CDR1 MDHEN and CDR2 SYDVKM. CDR3 amino acids: CASSLRSGRPAGPQYF. For the CDR3, the DNA is TGTGCCAGCAGTTTGAGAAGCGGACGGCCGGCAGGGCCCCAGTACTTC.

The V call is TRBV7-2, the J call TRBJ2-1, with a weak D call TRBD1 (6 bases). Deletions cut 6 bases from V and 5 bases from J, with 17 bases between. The germline V gene encodes CDR1 SGHTA and CDR2 FQGNSA. The CDR3 runs 15 residues. This chain's CDR3 is CASRKQGWENNEQFF. The CDR3 nucleotides read TGTGCCAGCAGGAAACAGGGTTGGGAGAACAATGAGCAGTTCTTC.

This clonotype was found many times. The chain is built from TRBV5-1 and TRBJ2-5; D gene unclear. The CDR3 sequence is 15 residues long. In germline, CDR1 is SGHRS, CDR2 YFSETQ. V was pared by 5 bases and J by 3 bases, with 17 bases between. The CDR3 bases are TGCGCCAGCAGTTATATAACCGGGTCAGAAGAGACCCAGTACTTC. It yields the protein CASSYITGSEETQYF.

V gene TRBV12-5 combines with J gene TRBJ2-3; TRBD1 aligns across 8 bases. This CDR3 has 13 residues. Germline CDR1 LGHNT, CDR2 FRNRAP. V was pared by 9 bases and J by 5 bases, with 7 bases of the junction left unmatched. As DNA, the CDR3 is TGTGCTAGCCAGACAGGGGTTGAAGATACGCAGTATTTT. It yields the protein CASQTGVEDTQYF.

V and J are TRBV28 and TRBJ2-1, with TRBD2 matching over 14 bases. V trimming: 7 bases; J trimming: 7 bases; junction bases outside the gene matches: 9. The CDR3 length is 16 residues. Germline values: CDR1 MDHEN, CDR2 SYDVKM. CDR3 coding DNA: TGTGCCAGCACCGGACTAGCGGGAGGTTTTTTGAATGAGCAGTTCTTC. It is translated as CASTGLAGGFLNEQFF.

The V and J genes are TRBV6-4 and TRBJ2-7, with 10 positions matching TRBD1. The V segment lost 2 bases and the J segment 7 bases; nucleotides outside the gene matches: 8. The CDR3 length is 15 residues. The V gene's germline CDR1 is MRHNA and CDR2 SNTAGT. This CDR3 is CASSDPPRTGGEQYV. The CDR3, as DNA: TGTGCCAGCAGTGACCCACCTCGGACAGGGGGAGAGCAGTACGTC.

The chain carries TRBV11-2 and TRBJ2-5; D not resolved. With 3 bases removed from V and 2 bases from J, the gap between germline ends came to 13 bases. The length of the CDR3 is 15 residues. Germline CDR1 SGHAT, CDR2 FQNNGV. CDR3 sequence reads: CASSFDAGRQETQYF. For the CDR3, the DNA is TGTGCCAGCAGCTTTGATGCCGGACGACAAGAGACCCAGTACTTC. The whole variable domain, filled in from reference TRBV11-2 and TRBJ2-5, reads EAGVAQSPRYKIIEKRQSVAFWCNPISGHATLYWYQQILGQGPKLLIQFQNNGVVDDSQLPKDRFSAERLKGVDSTLKIQPAKLEDSAVYLCASSFDAGRQETQYFGPGTRLLVL.

This chain joins TRBV29-1 and TRBJ1-2, with a tentative D call TRBD1 (5 bases). This CDR3 has 11 amino acids. Germline CDR1 is SQVTM and CDR2 is ANQGSEA. Trimming took off 8 bases at V and 3 bases at J, with 10 bases between the two ends. CDR3 amino acids: CSLGTDYGYTF. The CDR3 DNA sequence: TGCAGCCTTGGGACCGACTATGGCTACACCTTC.

The chain employs TRBV7-8 and TRBJ2-3; TRBD2 matches 7 bases. J gave up 4 bases and V 6 bases, and 10 bases lay outside the gene matches. Per germline, CDR1 SGHVS and CDR2 FQNEAQ. The CDR3 consists of 15 residues. The CDR3 bases are TGTGCCAGCAGTCTAGAAGCGGGAAAGGCAGATACGCAGTATTTT. Its protein product is CASSLEAGKADTQYF.

Of note for this clonotype: At one end, the junction sequence differs from germline, possibly due to a read error. The rearrangement joins TRBV20-1 to TRBJ1-2; 11 bases agree with TRBD1. Germline V gene data show CDR1 as DFQATT and CDR2 as SNEGSKA (reference sequence). The CDR3 has 13 amino acids. For the CDR3, the DNA is TGCAGTGCCACCGCGGACAGGGGGCTAAGCTACACTTTC. Translating gives CSATADRGLSYTF.